A selection of T cell receptor beta chains follows, all from one sample in a study of spatial heterogeneity in lung cancer. TCRdb reprocessed the 5' RACE reads with MiXCR, giving one entry per CDR3 protein. The sample carries tens of thousands of distinct CDR3 sequences, approximately 10% recorded once. The specimen was PBMCs, collected at follow-up. The receptors stem from a male donor with early-stage non-small cell lung cancer. Each CDR3 is given with its conserved first and last residue. Fields, in order: V gene, clone size, J gene, D gene, CDR3 DNA, CDR3 protein. A D gene is named only where the DNA matches it firmly. Clone size is shown for a subset of rows, as once, few, many or a class of expanded clone.

v_gene: TRBV9
abundance: few
j_gene: TRBJ2-3
d_gene: NA
CDR3nt: TGTGCCAGCAGCGTATCTATGTACACAGATACGCAGTATTTT
CDR3aa: CASSVSMYTDTQYF

v_gene: TRBV18
abundance: few
j_gene: TRBJ1-4
d_gene: NA
CDR3nt: TGTGCCAGCTCACCAGGGGCAGGGACTAATGAAAAACTGTTTTTT
CDR3aa: CASSPGAGTNEKLFF

v_gene: TRBV24-1
abundance: NA
j_gene: TRBJ2-5
d_gene: TRBD1
CDR3nt: TGTGCCACCAGTGCCTGGGACAGGGGAGAGACCCAGTACTTC
CDR3aa: CATSAWDRGETQYF

v_gene: TRBV19
abundance: many
j_gene: TRBJ1-2
d_gene: NA
CDR3nt: TGTGCCAGTAGGGGAACCCCAGGGCCTGGCTACACCTTC
CDR3aa: CASRGTPGPGYTF

v_gene: TRBV5-5
abundance: many
j_gene: TRBJ2-3
d_gene: NA
CDR3nt: TGTGCCAGCAACTGGGACTCCCCACAGGATACGCAGTATTTT
CDR3aa: CASNWDSPQDTQYF

v_gene: TRBV20-1
abundance: few
j_gene: TRBJ1-1
d_gene: TRBD1
CDR3nt: TGCAGTGCTAGAGGCTGGCAGGGGGGTAACACTGAAGCTTTCTTT
CDR3aa: CSARGWQGGNTEAFF

v_gene: TRBV5-1
abundance: many
j_gene: TRBJ2-5
d_gene: NA
CDR3nt: TGCGCCAGCAGCTCCGGGGGCCTGAGGACCCAGTACTTC
CDR3aa: CASSSGGLRTQYF

v_gene: TRBV30
abundance: many
j_gene: TRBJ2-3
d_gene: NA
CDR3nt: TGTGCCTGGAGCCCATCCCACGGGGGGCCAGATACGCAGTATTTT
CDR3aa: CAWSPSHGGPDTQYF

v_gene: TRBV27
abundance: many
j_gene: TRBJ1-1
d_gene: NA
CDR3nt: TGTGCCAGCAGTATAGAAGTGAACACTGAAGCTTTCTTT
CDR3aa: CASSIEVNTEAFF

v_gene: TRBV4-3
abundance: few
j_gene: TRBJ1-6
d_gene: NA
CDR3nt: TGCGCCAGCAGCCAAGAAACCACCACCGGGAGTTCACCCCTCCACTTT
CDR3aa: CASSQETTTGSSPLHF

v_gene: TRBV20-1
abundance: many
j_gene: TRBJ1-6
d_gene: TRBD1
CDR3nt: TGCAGTGCTAGAGTCCTTGGGCAGGGGGGATCACCCCTCCACTTT
CDR3aa: CSARVLGQGGSPLHF

v_gene: TRBV4-3
abundance: many
j_gene: TRBJ2-5
d_gene: NA
CDR3nt: TGCGCCAGCAGCCAAGGGTGGAGTGGAGAAGAGACCCAGTACTTC
CDR3aa: CASSQGWSGEETQYF

v_gene: TRBV5-6
abundance: many
j_gene: TRBJ1-1
d_gene: NA
CDR3nt: TGTGCCAGCAGCCCCGGACTGAACACTGAAGCTTTCTTT
CDR3aa: CASSPGLNTEAFF

v_gene: TRBV3-1
abundance: many
j_gene: TRBJ1-1
d_gene: NA
CDR3nt: TGTGCCAGCAGCCTCCCGGGTGGGTCTCCTGAAGCTTTCTTT
CDR3aa: CASSLPGGSPEAFF

v_gene: TRBV5-1
abundance: many
j_gene: TRBJ2-7
d_gene: NA
CDR3nt: TGCGCCAGCAGGGATGATCCCTACGAGCAGTACTTC
CDR3aa: CASRDDPYEQYF

v_gene: TRBV7-8
abundance: many
j_gene: TRBJ2-7
d_gene: TRBD2
CDR3nt: TGTGCCAGCAGCTTAACTAGCGGGAGGTACGAGCAGTACTTC
CDR3aa: CASSLTSGRYEQYF

v_gene: TRBV2
abundance: few
j_gene: TRBJ1-5
d_gene: TRBD1
CDR3nt: TGTGCCAGCAGTGCGACAGGGAAGGCGAACCAGCCCCAGCATTTT
CDR3aa: CASSATGKANQPQHF

v_gene: TRBV5-6
abundance: few
j_gene: TRBJ1-5
d_gene: TRBD1
CDR3nt: TGTGCCAGCAGCTTGGCGCAGGGGGGTAATCAGCCCCAGCATTTT
CDR3aa: CASSLAQGGNQPQHF

v_gene: TRBV6-1
abundance: NA
j_gene: TRBJ1-2
d_gene: TRBD1
CDR3nt: TGTGCCATTACCGGGACAGCCGGTTTTGATGGCTACACCTTC
CDR3aa: CAITGTAGFDGYTF

v_gene: TRBV5-5
abundance: many
j_gene: TRBJ2-3
d_gene: TRBD1
CDR3nt: TGTGCCAGCAGCCCGGACGGGACAGGGGGCGCAGATACGCAGTATTTT
CDR3aa: CASSPDGTGGADTQYF

v_gene: TRBV3-1
abundance: NA
j_gene: TRBJ1-1
d_gene: TRBD1
CDR3nt: TGTGCCAGCAGCACCCGGACAGGGGTTAATTTGGGCACTGAAGCTTTCTTT
CDR3aa: CASSTRTGVNLGTEAFF

v_gene: TRBV12-3/TRBV12-4
abundance: NA
j_gene: TRBJ2-1
d_gene: TRBD2
CDR3nt: TGTGCCAGCAGTTCTCACGGGAGGACCAGCTCCTACAATGAGCAGTTCTTC
CDR3aa: CASSSHGRTSSYNEQFF

v_gene: TRBV6-5
abundance: NA
j_gene: TRBJ1-5
d_gene: NA
CDR3nt: TGTGCCAGCAGCCGGACTGGTGGGGTCGGGCAGCCCCAGCATTTT
CDR3aa: CASSRTGGVGQPQHF

v_gene: TRBV6-2/TRBV6-3
abundance: NA
j_gene: TRBJ1-1
d_gene: TRBD1
CDR3nt: TGTGCCAGCAGTCCGGGACAGGGGTTTTCTGAAGCTTTCTTT
CDR3aa: CASSPGQGFSEAFF

v_gene: TRBV5-1
abundance: many
j_gene: TRBJ2-7
d_gene: TRBD1
CDR3nt: TGCGCCAGCAGTCCGGCAGGGGACAGAGCCTACGAGCAGTACTTC
CDR3aa: CASSPAGDRAYEQYF

v_gene: TRBV5-1
abundance: many
j_gene: TRBJ2-7
d_gene: NA
CDR3nt: TGCGCCAGCAGTCGGGACCGTCCCCCCCACGAGCAGTACTTC
CDR3aa: CASSRDRPPHEQYF

v_gene: TRBV7-2
abundance: few
j_gene: TRBJ2-7
d_gene: NA
CDR3nt: TGTGCCAGCAGCTTATTTGGGGGCCAGCAGTACTTC
CDR3aa: CASSLFGGQQYF

v_gene: TRBV28
abundance: NA
j_gene: TRBJ2-3
d_gene: TRBD2
CDR3nt: TGTGCCAGCAGTGGGACTAGTGCTAGCACAGATACGCAGTATTTT
CDR3aa: CASSGTSASTDTQYF

v_gene: TRBV7-9
abundance: many
j_gene: TRBJ2-3
d_gene: TRBD1
CDR3nt: TGTGCCAGCAACCGACAGGGGTCGGGAGATACGCAGTATTTT
CDR3aa: CASNRQGSGDTQYF

v_gene: TRBV12-3/TRBV12-4
abundance: many
j_gene: TRBJ2-5
d_gene: TRBD1
CDR3nt: TGTGCCAGCAGTTTGGACAGGCCCTGGGGGACCCAGTACTTC
CDR3aa: CASSLDRPWGTQYF

v_gene: TRBV12-3/TRBV12-4
abundance: many
j_gene: TRBJ2-1
d_gene: TRBD2
CDR3nt: TGTGCCAGCAGAGGACTAGCGGGAGGGGGTGAGCAGTTCTTC
CDR3aa: CASRGLAGGGEQFF

v_gene: TRBV20-1
abundance: many
j_gene: TRBJ1-4
d_gene: NA
CDR3nt: TGCAGTGCTCCGGTGTCAACTAATGAAAAACTGTTTTTT
CDR3aa: CSAPVSTNEKLFF

v_gene: TRBV5-1
abundance: many
j_gene: TRBJ1-1
d_gene: NA
CDR3nt: TGCGCCAGCAGCGTCCAGGGGCGGAGCACTGAAGCTTTCTTT
CDR3aa: CASSVQGRSTEAFF